This TCR beta chain was sequenced for a study of a mutant IDH1 vaccine in newly diagnosed glioma. The V gene's germline CDR1 is SGHAT and CDR2 FQNNGV. This CDR3 has 14 residues. Noted time point: week 11, during vaccination. Vaccination comprised doses that each held 300 ug of mutant IDH1 20-mer peptide, plus topical imiquimod. Data came from immunoSEQ multiplex PCR; TCRdb stores just in-frame clones and leaves some out. The sample shows about 60,000 clones, more than 80% of them seen only once. Concerning this clone itself: What it binds is not known. At one end the junction does not follow the germline gene, possibly because of a read error.

The TCR comes from a man younger than 45 with glioma. Material: PBMCs, obtained from a glioma patient whose treatment included an IDH1 peptide vaccine. The V call is TRBV11-2, the J call TRBJ2-1; a weak D match, TRBD1 (6 bases). The chain's CDR3 is CASSTTGVSNGQFF. In nucleotides, the CDR3 is TGTGCCAGCAGTACGACAGGCGTTTCAAATGGGCAGTTCTTC.